Listed below are T cell receptor beta chains from one sample, sequenced in a study of cytomegalovirus exposure and HLA in healthy donors. Sequenced by immunoSEQ multiplex PCR; TCRdb stores in-frame clones only, minus some. Found here are about 89,000 clones, about 89% of them singletons; the top ten hold roughly 9.2%. Sequenced material: PBMCs. These receptors came from a man between 25 and 39 years old in good health and CMV-seropositive. CDR3s include the opening cysteine and the closing phenylalanine or tryptophan. The D gene is left open where the match is weak. Size is stated for part of the rows, as once, few or many counts, or as a class when the clone is expanded.

d_call,clone_size,v_call,j_call,cdr3_aa,cdr3_nt
TRBD2,NA,TRBV7-3,TRBJ2-6,CASSFGGRVSGANVLTF,TGTGCCAGCAGCTTTGGCGGGAGAGTCTCTGGGGCCAACGTCCTGACTTTC
NA,NA,TRBV10-1,TRBJ2-1,CASSGTATNRNEQFF,TGCGCCAGCAGTGGGACAGCCACCAACCGTAATGAGCAGTTCTTC
TRBD2,NA,TRBV5-4,TRBJ2-1,CASRQVGTSYNEQFF,TGTGCCAGCCGGCAGGTTGGGACTAGCTACAATGAGCAGTTCTTC
TRBD2,NA,TRBV5-1,TRBJ2-4,CASSSTGTSENIQYF,TGCGCCAGCAGCTCCACCGGGACTAGCGAAAACATTCAGTACTTC
NA,once,TRBV5-1,TRBJ2-1,CASSLDENYNEQFF,TGCGCCAGCAGCTTGGATGAGAACTACAATGAGCAGTTCTTC
TRBD1,NA,TRBV18,TRBJ2-6,CASSPGHGQQGADGANVLTF,TGTGCCAGCTCACCCGGGCACGGGCAACAGGGGGCGGATGGGGCCAACGTCCTGACTTTC
NA,NA,TRBV6-1,TRBJ1-5,CASIEYGNQPQHF,TGTGCCAGCATAGAATACGGCAATCAGCCCCAGCATTTT
TRBD1,NA,TRBV27,TRBJ2-7,CASSQIPGTGAYEQYF,TGTGCCAGCAGTCAGATTCCCGGGACAGGGGCCTACGAGCAGTACTTC
NA,NA,TRBV30,TRBJ2-1,CAWSPTSVMAFF,TGTGCCTGGAGTCCCACTAGTGTCATGGCGTTCTTC
NA,NA,TRBV27,TRBJ2-1,CASSLLPPPRDEQFF,TGTGCCAGCAGTTTACTGCCCCCCCCGAGGGATGAGCAGTTCTTC
TRBD1,NA,TRBV5-1,TRBJ2-3,CASSPTGGDTQYF,TGCGCCAGCAGCCCGACAGGGGGGGATACGCAGTATTTT
TRBD1,NA,TRBV5-1,TRBJ1-2,CASSFEGAYGYTF,TGCGCCAGCAGCTTTGAGGGGGCGTATGGCTACACCTTC
NA,NA,TRBV2,TRBJ2-7,CASTVREGEQYF,TGTGCCAGCACCGTCAGGGAAGGCGAGCAGTACTTC
NA,once,TRBV30,TRBJ1-4,CAWSGGVNEKLFF,TGTGCCTGGAGTGGGGGCGTTAATGAAAAACTGTTTTTT
NA,NA,TRBV5-5,TRBJ1-2,CASSDTTGNGYTF,TGTGCCAGCAGCGATACCACAGGGAACGGCTACACCTTC
TRBD1,NA,TRBV10-3,TRBJ1-1,CAISGVTGGTEAFF,TGTGCCATCAGTGGGGTGACAGGGGGCACTGAAGCTTTCTTT
NA,NA,TRBV2,TRBJ2-1,CASREQGYNEQFF,TGTGCCAGCAGGGAACAGGGATACAATGAGCAGTTCTTC
NA,NA,TRBV18,TRBJ1-5,CASSPFERVKNGQPQHF,TGTGCCAGCTCACCTTTCGAGAGGGTAAAGAATGGTCAGCCCCAGCATTTT
TRBD2,NA,TRBV6-5,TRBJ2-7,CASSYSSSGNYEQYF,TGTGCCAGCAGTTACTCGAGTAGCGGGAACTACGAGCAGTACTTC
TRBD1,few,TRBV28,TRBJ2-7,CASSPTGLYEQYF,TGTGCCAGCAGCCCGACAGGGCTCTACGAGCAGTACTTC
NA,NA,TRBV25-1,TRBJ2-7,CASSRGSSYEQYF,TGTGCCAGCAGTAGAGGAAGCTCCTACGAGCAGTACTTC
NA,NA,TRBV28,TRBJ1-1,CASSLLGIPATEAFF,TGTGCCAGCAGTTTATTGGGCATTCCAGCCACTGAAGCTTTCTTT
TRBD2,NA,TRBV6-6,TRBJ2-7,CASSYSSLAGVGWQHF,TGTGCCAGCAGTTACTCATCACTAGCGGGAGTAGGTTGGCAGCACTTC
NA,NA,TRBV6-1,TRBJ1-3,CASIQVFSGNTIYF,TGTGCCAGCATACAGGTTTTCTCCGGAAACACCATATATTTT
NA,NA,TRBV7-9,TRBJ1-1,CASSLFSGNTEAFF,TGTGCCAGCAGCTTATTCTCAGGGAACACTGAAGCTTTCTTT
TRBD2,once,TRBV28,TRBJ2-1,CASSGLVDEQFF,TGTGCCAGCAGTGGACTAGTCGATGAGCAGTTCTTC
NA,NA,TRBV7-9,TRBJ2-5,CASSLAGVRETQYF,TGTGCCAGCAGCTTAGCGGGAGTGCGAGAGACCCAGTACTTC
TRBD1,NA,TRBV19,TRBJ1-1,CASSVRQGEPGAFF,TGTGCCAGCTCAGTCCGACAGGGGGAGCCTGGAGCTTTCTTT
TRBD1,NA,TRBV18,TRBJ1-5,CASSLPGGGNSNQPQHF,TGTGCCAGCTCTCTACCAGGGGGAGGTAATAGCAATCAGCCCCAGCATTTT
NA,NA,TRBV11-2,TRBJ1-5,CASSSNNQPQHF,TGTGCCAGCAGTTCAAACAATCAGCCCCAGCATTTT
TRBD1,NA,TRBV2,TRBJ1-2,CASRGDRAVSGKGYTF,TGTGCCAGCAGGGGGGACAGGGCTGTATCTGGAAAGGGCTACACCTTC
TRBD2,NA,TRBV6-1,TRBJ2-1,CASSEPRLASYNEQFF,TGTGCCAGCAGTGAACCCAGACTAGCCTCCTACAATGAGCAGTTCTTC
NA,NA,TRBV27,TRBJ1-6,CASSYPGDNSPLHF,TGTGCCAGCAGTTACCCCGGGGATAATTCACCCCTCCACTTT
NA,NA,TRBV5-1,TRBJ2-2,CASSLVAANTGELFF,TGCGCCAGCAGCTTGGTGGCGGCGAACACCGGGGAGCTGTTTTTT
NA,few,TRBV30,TRBJ1-4,CAWNGAGNEKLFF,TGTGCCTGGAATGGAGCAGGGAATGAAAAACTGTTTTTT
TRBD1,NA,TRBV28,TRBJ1-5,CASSSPGQTQPQHF,TGTGCCAGCAGCTCCCCGGGACAGACTCAGCCCCAGCATTTT
TRBD1,once,TRBV11-2,TRBJ1-4,CASSLGLGQGSEKLFF,TGTGCCAGCAGCTTGGGGCTAGGACAGGGAAGTGAAAAACTGTTTTTT
NA,once,TRBV5-1,TRBJ2-7,CASRAQGPSYEQYF,TGCGCCAGCAGGGCGCAGGGGCCCTCCTACGAGCAGTACTTC
NA,NA,TRBV27,TRBJ1-2,CASSFGVSNYGYTF,TGTGCCAGCAGTTTCGGGGTTTCAAACTATGGCTACACCTTC
NA,NA,TRBV21-1,TRBJ2-4,CASSRPSGEGAGINIQYF,TGTGCCAGCAGCAGGCCTTCAGGGGAGGGTGCAGGGATAAACATTCAGTACTTC
NA,NA,TRBV18,TRBJ1-2,CASSPVPGAGYTF,TGTGCCAGCTCACCCGTCCCAGGGGCTGGCTACACCTTC
NA,NA,TRBV29-1,TRBJ2-7,CSVRDYEQYF,TGCAGCGTTCGCGATTACGAGCAGTACTTC
TRBD1,NA,TRBV27,TRBJ2-3,CASSPGGKRDTQYF,TGTGCCAGCAGCCCAGGGGGAAAGAGGGATACGCAGTATTTT
NA,NA,TRBV11-2,TRBJ1-2,CASSLPRGNYGYTF,TGTGCCAGCAGCTTACCCAGGGGCAACTATGGCTACACCTTC
NA,NA,TRBV29-1,TRBJ2-7,CSVVTGTAYEQYF,TGCAGCGTTGTAACTGGGACTGCCTACGAGCAGTACTTC
NA,NA,TRBV28,TRBJ1-1,CASSLWGKNTEAFF,TGTGCCAGCAGTTTGTGGGGCAAGAACACTGAAGCTTTCTTT
TRBD2,NA,TRBV28,TRBJ2-3,CASSPGGPGGWDGDTQYF,TGTGCCAGCAGTCCCGGCGGGCCGGGAGGATGGGACGGGGATACGCAGTATTTT
NA,NA,TRBV2,TRBJ2-1,CASRRGRAPGESNEQFF,TGTGCCAGCCGAAGGGGGAGGGCCCCTGGGGAGAGCAATGAGCAGTTCTTC
TRBD1,once,TRBV11-1,TRBJ1-1,CASSPGQGRPMNTEAFF,TGTGCCAGCAGCCCGGGACAGGGAAGACCAATGAACACTGAAGCTTTCTTT
TRBD1,NA,TRBV28,TRBJ2-1,CASSKDRGFDWFF,TGTGCCAGCAGCAAAGACAGGGGTTTCGATTGGTTCTTC
TRBD1,NA,TRBV27,TRBJ2-1,CATARGGADNEQFF,TGTGCCACCGCCAGAGGGGGCGCCGACAATGAGCAGTTCTTC
TRBD2,few,TRBV5-4,TRBJ2-5,CASSTRLAGVLETQYF,TGTGCCAGCAGCACACGACTAGCGGGAGTATTGGAGACCCAGTACTTC
NA,NA,TRBV30,TRBJ1-2,CAWSHTVSSYTF,TGTGCCTGGAGTCACACCGTGTCGAGCTACACCTTC
NA,once,TRBV28,TRBJ1-1,CASSIQQGNTEAFF,TGTGCCAGCAGTATCCAACAGGGAAACACTGAAGCTTTCTTT
TRBD1,NA,TRBV6-1,TRBJ2-7,CASSGGAQGAWTYEQYF,TGTGCCAGCAGTGGGGGGGCTCAGGGGGCTTGGACCTACGAGCAGTACTTC